One sample yielded the 2 T cell receptor beta chains listed below, sequenced in a study of tumor-infiltrating lymphocytes in primary liver carcinoma. Total RNA (approximately 0.5 ug) served as template for TCR beta cDNA synthesis primed by a constant-region primer. Three nested multiplex PCR rounds, a slightly modified ARM-PCR, produced the libraries for TCR beta. A C-beta reverse primer was combined with TRBV1-TRBV30 forward primers in the first two PCR rounds, and each round had 10 cycles. A single record per CDR3 protein comes from TCRdb applying MiXCR to the multiplex PCR reads. This repertoire shows approximately 320,000 distinct CDR3 sequences, around three fifths found once; its top ten account for about a sixth. Germline DNA was extracted too, while blood RNA derived from unsorted whole blood. Sequences were obtained from peripheral blood. Source of these receptors: a woman in her twenties or thirties with primary liver carcinoma and hepatitis B virus infection.

Remarks on this clonotype: Given the absence of the conserved phenylalanine or tryptophan at the CDR3 end, a read error is likely. The genes are TRBV5-1 and TRBJ1-1; TRBD1 agrees at 10 bases. There are 14 residues in the CDR3. Trimming at V came to 4 bases and at J to 4 bases, leaving 4 bases not matched to a gene. Germline V gene sequence: CDR1 SGHRS, CDR2 YFSETQ. The CDR3 here is CASSLDRGGTEAFS. The DNA for the CDR3 is TGCGCCAGCAGCCTGGACAGGGGGGGCACTGAAGCTTTCTCC.

This clonotype showed up just a few times. The chain employs TRBV13 and TRBJ2-7, with D possibly matching TRBD2 (5 bases). This CDR3 region has 12 residues. CDR1 is PRHDT and CDR2 is FYEKMQ in the germline V gene (reference sequence). Trimming left V 2 bases short and J 7 bases short, with 9 bases between. CDR3 sequence: CASSLTRAEQYF. The CDR3, as DNA: TGTGCCAGCAGCTTAACGCGGGCTGAGCAGTACTTC.